Here is one TCR beta chain with its context. The data originate from a study of blood T cell repertoires in COVID-19. Turning to the study itself: The origin of the acute and convalescent COVID-19 samples was the United States, Italy and Spain. In each case, the material was cDNA or gDNA derived from T cells, B-cell-depleted T cells, or PBMCs.

Study members were between about 18 and 95 years old and lived in some 26 US regions. The V end lost 5 bases, the J end lost 5 bases, and 9 bases lay between the germline ends. The length of the CDR3 is 13 residues. Germline CDR1 SGHTA, CDR2 FQGNSA. Data came from immunoSEQ multiplex PCR; TCRdb stores just in-frame clones and leaves some out. The sample yields 120,000 to 150,000 clones, roughly four fifths seen once. This chain uses TRBV7-2 with TRBJ1-4; D ambiguous. This sequence was found in a woman between 45 and 60 years old with acute COVID-19. The sample was PBMCs or T cells enriched from blood (not recorded which). The CDR3 reads CASSPSGNEKLFF. As DNA, the CDR3 is TGTGCCAGCAGCCCTTCCGGGAATGAAAAACTGTTTTTT.